The rows below give T cell receptor beta chains drawn from one sample of a study of beta chain features in type 1 diabetes. Clones were sequenced by immunoSEQ multiplex PCR, and TCRdb holds only the in-frame ones, with some missing. Of a few hundred thousand clones in the sample, over 10% were seen once. Input material: naive CD4+ T cells from blood. These receptors came from a woman between 18 and 29 years old with type 1 diabetes. Each CDR3 is given with its conserved first and last residue. The order of the fields is CDR3 DNA, CDR3 protein, D gene, V gene, J gene, clone size. The D gene is left open where the match is weak. Some rows mark clone size as missing; the rest say once, few, many or name a class of expanded clone.

TGTGCCAGCAACCGGGACACGACTAATGAAAAACTGTTTTTT,CASNRDTTNEKLFF,-,TRBV2,TRBJ1-4,-
TGCGCCAGCAGAAAAGGGGATGAGCAGTTCTTC,CASRKGDEQFF,-,TRBV5-1,TRBJ2-1,-
TGTGCCAGCTCAACAAGACAAGAGACCCAGTACTTC,CASSTRQETQYF,-,TRBV18,TRBJ2-5,-
TGTGCCTGGAGTGTACGGGAAAATCAGCCCCAGCATTTT,CAWSVRENQPQHF,-,TRBV30,TRBJ1-5,-
TGTGCCAGCAGCGGGAAGATTCCCTACAATGAGCAGTTCTTC,CASSGKIPYNEQFF,-,TRBV28,TRBJ2-1,-
TGTGCCAGCAGCCCGTTGACAGGGAAGACTAACTATGGCTACACCTTC,CASSPLTGKTNYGYTF,TRBD1,TRBV7-9,TRBJ1-2,-
TGTGCCAGCAGCGTAGCTAAGGGACTAGCGGGTACCGTTTTTCCCTACGAGCAGTACTTC,CASSVAKGLAGTVFPYEQYF,TRBD2,TRBV9,TRBJ2-7,-
TGTGCCAGCAGTTTACAGGTAGCAGGGTCCTACGAGCAGTACTTC,CASSLQVAGSYEQYF,-,TRBV27,TRBJ2-7,few
TGCGCCAGCAGCTTGAGACAGGGATACAATGAGCAGTTCTTC,CASSLRQGYNEQFF,TRBD1,TRBV5-1,TRBJ2-1,few
TGTGCCAGCATGGCGGATAGCAATCAGCCCCAGCATTTT,CASMADSNQPQHF,-,TRBV2,TRBJ1-5,-
TGTGCCAGCAGAGCAGGAGAGACCCAGTACTTC,CASRAGETQYF,-,TRBV7-6,TRBJ2-5,few
TGCGCCAGCAGCCGGGAGGTTGGGGGAGTGAGTATCGGGGAGCTGTTTTTT,CASSREVGGVSIGELFF,-,TRBV4-1,TRBJ2-2,few
TGTGCCAGCAGCTGGCGAGGTGCGGGCTCTGGGGCCAACGTCCTGACTTTC,CASSWRGAGSGANVLTF,-,TRBV5-8,TRBJ2-6,-
TGTGCCAGCAACCAGGGACAGGGAGAGACCCAGTACTTC,CASNQGQGETQYF,TRBD1,TRBV7-8,TRBJ2-5,-
TGTGCCAGCAGAACAGAAGGGGGGACAGTGCAGTTCTTC,CASRTEGGTVQFF,-,TRBV11-2,TRBJ2-1,-
TGTGCCAGCAGACCGGGACAGGGGGCTCCTGGGGCCAACGTCCTGACTTTC,CASRPGQGAPGANVLTF,TRBD1,TRBV2,TRBJ2-6,-
TGTGCCAGCAGTTTACGGGGGTATCGAGAGACCCAGTACTTC,CASSLRGYRETQYF,-,TRBV27,TRBJ2-5,once
TGCAGCGTCACCAGGGATTTCGGTCAGCCCCAGCATTTT,CSVTRDFGQPQHF,-,TRBV29-1,TRBJ1-5,-
TGCGCCAGCAGCTTGGGTCCGAATCAGCCCCAGCATTTT,CASSLGPNQPQHF,-,TRBV5-1,TRBJ1-5,few
TGTGCCAGCAGACCAGCGGGGATCCAAGAGACCCAGTACTTC,CASRPAGIQETQYF,TRBD2,TRBV11-2,TRBJ2-5,-
TGTGCCAGCAGCCCGACATGGTCTTCACCCCTCCACTTT,CASSPTWSSPLHF,-,TRBV9,TRBJ1-6,few
TGTGCCAGCAGTTTATCGCGTCAATACGAGCAGTACTTC,CASSLSRQYEQYF,-,TRBV27,TRBJ2-7,-
TGTGCCTGGAGTGGACACCCGAACACTGAAGCTTTCTTT,CAWSGHPNTEAFF,-,TRBV30,TRBJ1-1,-
TGCGCCAGCAGCTTGGATCCGGGAGAAAGCGAGCAGTACTTC,CASSLDPGESEQYF,-,TRBV5-1,TRBJ2-7,-
TGCAGCGCGGACAGTGGGACATTTGAGCAGTTCTTC,CSADSGTFEQFF,-,TRBV29-1,TRBJ2-1,few
TGCGCCAGCAGCGTAGGCACAACCACTAGCGGGAGGGCCAATGAGCAGTTCTTC,CASSVGTTTSGRANEQFF,TRBD2,TRBV5-1,TRBJ2-1,few
TGTGCCAGCAGCCTACAGGGGGCGACCCCCCAAGAGACCCAGTACTTC,CASSLQGATPQETQYF,TRBD1,TRBV7-9,TRBJ2-5,few
TGTGCCAGCAGCTTAAGCGGGGCTGAGAATGAAAAACTGTTTTTT,CASSLSGAENEKLFF,-,TRBV7-9,TRBJ1-4,few
TGTGCCAGCAGCACCGGACTAGCGGGAACCACAGATACGCAGTATTTT,CASSTGLAGTTDTQYF,TRBD2,TRBV7-9,TRBJ2-3,-
TGTGCCACCAGCAGAGACCTAGATGGCTACACCTTC,CATSRDLDGYTF,-,TRBV15,TRBJ1-2,-
TGTGCCAGCTCACCACCGAGGTTAGAGACCCAGTACTTC,CASSPPRLETQYF,-,TRBV18,TRBJ2-5,-
TGTGCCAGTAGCCTCCTGGACAGGGGCTCTGGGGCCAACGTCCTGACTTTC,CASSLLDRGSGANVLTF,TRBD1,TRBV19,TRBJ2-6,few
TGTGCCAGCAGCCGCTCCGGCACAGGGTATGGCTACACCTTC,CASSRSGTGYGYTF,-,TRBV7-2,TRBJ1-2,-
TGTGCCAGCAGTTGGGAGGTCTATGGCTACACCTTC,CASSWEVYGYTF,-,TRBV28,TRBJ1-2,few
TGTGCCAGCAGCTTATCTGGACAGGGGTCCACAGATACGCAGTATTTT,CASSLSGQGSTDTQYF,TRBD1,TRBV5-4,TRBJ2-3,-
TGTGCCAGCAGTCAACCGGGACAGGGATACTACAATGAGCAGTTCTTC,CASSQPGQGYYNEQFF,TRBD1,TRBV5-6,TRBJ2-1,-
TGTGCCAGCAGCCCCCGAGGACAGGGGTACCAAGAGACCCAGTACTTC,CASSPRGQGYQETQYF,TRBD1,TRBV9,TRBJ2-5,-
TGTGCCATCAGTGAGTCGCGGACGAACACCGGGGAGCTGTTTTTT,CAISESRTNTGELFF,-,TRBV10-3,TRBJ2-2,-
TGTGCCAGCAGCTTAAAGGGACAGGGATGGGGCACTGAAGCTTTCTTT,CASSLKGQGWGTEAFF,TRBD1,TRBV7-8,TRBJ1-1,few
TGTGCCAGCAGGGCCAACAGGAGACCCTACGAGCAGTACTTC,CASRANRRPYEQYF,-,TRBV28,TRBJ2-7,-
TGTGCCAGTTCGACTAGCCGGACCCAGTACTTC,CASSTSRTQYF,TRBD2,TRBV25-1,TRBJ2-5,few
TGTGCCAGCAGCCAGGGTAAACAGGGGGCCAAAAACATTCAGTACTTC,CASSQGKQGAKNIQYF,TRBD1,TRBV4-2,TRBJ2-4,-
TGCGCCAGCAGCCAAGTGGGCCAGGGATACGAGCAGTACTTC,CASSQVGQGYEQYF,-,TRBV4-3,TRBJ2-7,-
TGTGCCAGCTCGGGGGATTTGACAGGAGTCCAGCAGTACTTC,CASSGDLTGVQQYF,-,TRBV18,TRBJ2-7,-
TGTGCCTGGAGTGTACGAGGGACAATGAACACTGAAGCTTTCTTT,CAWSVRGTMNTEAFF,-,TRBV30,TRBJ1-1,few
TGTGCCAGCAGCTTTACCTCGGGAGTACAAGAGACCCAGTACTTC,CASSFTSGVQETQYF,-,TRBV11-2,TRBJ2-5,few
TGCGCCAGCAGCCAGCCGGGGGGGACTGGAAACACCATATATTTT,CASSQPGGTGNTIYF,-,TRBV4-1,TRBJ1-3,-
TGCGCCAGCAGCCAAGCTGGCAGCCCTGCCGGGACCCTCCACTTT,CASSQAGSPAGTLHF,-,TRBV4-3,TRBJ1-6,few
TGTGCCAGCAGTCGGACAGGGCCTGGGGCCAACGTCCTGACTTTC,CASSRTGPGANVLTF,TRBD1,TRBV7-2,TRBJ2-6,few